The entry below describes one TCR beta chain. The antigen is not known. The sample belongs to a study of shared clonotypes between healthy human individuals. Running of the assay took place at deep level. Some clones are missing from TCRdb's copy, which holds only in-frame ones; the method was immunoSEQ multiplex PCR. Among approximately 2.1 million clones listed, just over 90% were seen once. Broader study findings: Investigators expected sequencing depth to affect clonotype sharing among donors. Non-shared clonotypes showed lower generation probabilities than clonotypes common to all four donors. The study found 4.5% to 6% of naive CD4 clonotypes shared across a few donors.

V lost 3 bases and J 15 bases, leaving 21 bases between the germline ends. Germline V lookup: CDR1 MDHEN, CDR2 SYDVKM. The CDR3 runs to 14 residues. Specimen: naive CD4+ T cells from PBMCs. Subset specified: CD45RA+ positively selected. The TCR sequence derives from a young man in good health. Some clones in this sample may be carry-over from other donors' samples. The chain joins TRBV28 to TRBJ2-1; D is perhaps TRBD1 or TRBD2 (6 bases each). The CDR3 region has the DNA TGTGCCAGCAGTTTGCCCGCGTCGGGGGCGAAGGGGTTCTTC. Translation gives CASSLPASGAKGFF.